One sample yielded the 21 T cell receptor beta chains listed below, sequenced in a study of glioma-infiltrating T cells after dendritic cell vaccination (dated by TCRdb to 2016 to 2017). The label giving this sample's time point can be read as: after dendritic cell vaccination, including at tumor progression/relapse. The protocol used for the library was the immunoSEQ multiplex PCR assay. TCRdb provides this immuneACCESS table in a form limited to in-frame rearrangements. Some clones are lacking; in checked studies, under half of them reflect an unresolved V gene, and why the rest are absent is not known. This sample is represented by more than 95,000 clones; 90% of them were singletons. The ten most abundant clones make up approximately 2.7% of the sample. Sequenced material: blood, taken after dendritic cell vaccination. These receptors were taken from a human donor with glioblastoma.

The chain joins TRBV10-2 to TRBJ1-4; 8 nucleotides align to TRBD1. This CDR3 contains 15 residues. Germline CDR1 reads WSHSY; CDR2 reads SAAADI. V was clipped by 4 bases and J by 7 bases; unmatched bases: 8. CDR3 DNA sequence: TGCGCCAGCAGTGGCCGAGGGACAGGAGCTGAAAAACTGTTTTTT. It codes for CASSGRGTGAEKLFF.

V usage is TRBV10-3 and J usage is TRBJ2-7; TRBD2 is a possible D gene (6 bases). V lost 3 bases to trimming and J lost 0 bases, with 15 bases between them. The CDR3 sequence is 16 residues long. Germline values: CDR1 ENHRY, CDR2 SYGVKD. The DNA of the CDR3 is TGTGCCATCAGTGATCCCGGGACTCTAGGCTCCTACGAGCAGTACTTC. It is translated as CAISDPGTLGSYEQYF.

This chain joins TRBV6-5 and TRBJ1-4; D gene uncertain. CDR3 length: 14 amino acids. The V end was cut by 6 bases, the J end by 7 bases, with 15 bases between. The germline CDR1 and CDR2 sequences are MNHEY and SVGAGI. In DNA, the CDR3 is TGTGCCAGCAGGGGCGGGGAGGTTGGTGAAAAACTGTTTTTT. Protein sequence: CASRGGEVGEKLFF.

The V call is TRBV6-1, the J call TRBJ2-7; 9 bases line up with TRBD1. CDR3 length: 15 amino acids. Germline V gene data show CDR1 as MNHNS and CDR2 as SASEGT. V dropped 1 base and J dropped 1; count of bases not matched to a gene: 2. This CDR3 is CASSEDRGRSYEQYF. The CDR3 nucleotides are TGTGCCAGCAGTGAAGACAGGGGGCGATCCTACGAGCAGTACTTC.

The chain links TRBV2 to TRBJ1-6; possibly TRBD1 for D (6 bases). V lost 5 bases and J lost 5, with 10 bases in between. Germline V CDR1 and CDR2: SNHLY, FYNNEI. CDR3 length: 14 residues. In nucleotides, the CDR3 is TGTGCCAGCAGTCTCAGGGGAGATAATTCACCCCTCCACTTT. Its protein is CASSLRGDNSPLHF.

This chain joins TRBV5-1 and TRBJ2-7; D is uncertain. CDR3 length equals 13 residues. Germline CDR1 SGHRS, CDR2 YFSETQ. V was trimmed by 7 bases and J by 4 bases, leaving 15 bases between them. CDR3 loop: CASSLGVYYEQYF. The DNA for the CDR3 is TGCGCCAGCTCCCTAGGCGTGTATTACGAGCAGTACTTC.

The chain uses TRBV29-1 and TRBJ2-6; 9 bases align to TRBD1. CDR1 is SQVTM and CDR2 is ANQGSEA in the germline V gene. This CDR3 comprises 15 residues. With V trimmed by 6 bases and J by 3 bases, 6 bases remained unmatched. Written as DNA, the CDR3 is TGCAGCGTGATACAGGGGGCAGGTGGGGCCAACGTCCTGACTTTC. Encoded protein: CSVIQGAGGANVLTF.

A note on this clone: One junction end disagrees with the germline gene, perhaps due to a read error. The chain joins TRBV2 to TRBJ1-2; TRBD1 might be the D (5 bases). This CDR3 has 15 amino acids. Germline values: CDR1 SNHLY, CDR2 FYNNEI. The CDR3: CASTENRGSLYGYTF. In DNA, the CDR3 is TGTGCCAGCACTGAAAACCGGGGGTCCCTCTATGGCTACACCTTC.

This chain connects TRBV5-1 to TRBJ2-5; TRBD1 might be the D (6 bases). Germline CDR1 reads SGHRS; CDR2 reads YFSETQ. This CDR3 contains 15 residues. The V end was cut by 0 bases, the J end by 3 bases, with 12 bases between. The CDR3 loop is CASSLEGGEEETQYF. The CDR3 nucleotides are TGCGCCAGCAGCTTGGAAGGGGGAGAGGAAGAGACCCAGTACTTC.

This chain connects TRBV6-5 to TRBJ2-5; D unresolved. Deletions cut 4 bases from V and 2 bases from J, with 14 bases between. Germline lookup yields CDR1 MNHEY and CDR2 SVGAGI. The length of the CDR3 is 15 residues. This chain's CDR3 is CASSSRYVRQETQYF. As DNA, the CDR3 is TGTGCCAGCAGTTCCCGGTACGTTCGACAAGAGACCCAGTACTTC.

The gene calls are TRBV27 and TRBJ1-2; TRBD1 matches 8 bases. The trim removed 6 bases at V and 4 bases at J, leaving 4 bases unmatched. The CDR3 extends over 13 amino acids. Germline V CDR1 and CDR2: MNHEY, SMNVEV (reference sequence). The CDR3 nucleotides read TGTGCCAGCAGACCCACAGGGGGCTATGGCTACACCTTC. Amino acid sequence: CASRPTGGYGYTF.

This chain connects TRBV27 to TRBJ1-2; D gene ambiguous. The CDR3 spans 13 residues. The V gene lost 1 base and the J gene lost 3 bases, with 6 bases spanning the gap. Germline lookup yields CDR1 MNHEY and CDR2 SMNVEV (reference sequence). The DNA of the CDR3 is TGTGCCAGCAGTTTATGGCAGGACTATGGCTACACCTTC. Translating gives CASSLWQDYGYTF.

V usage is TRBV4-2 and J usage is TRBJ2-3; D remains unclear. CDR3 length: 13 residues. CDR1 is LGHNA, CDR2 YNFKEQ, per germline. Between the trimmed V and J ends, which lost 4 bases and 4 bases, there was a span of 9 bases. The chain's CDR3 is CASSPFLSDTQYF. The DNA for the CDR3 is TGTGCCAGCAGCCCCTTTTTGTCAGATACGCAGTATTTT.

The chain has TRBV27 and TRBJ2-1; 11 bases fit TRBD1. Germline CDR1 reads MNHEY; CDR2 reads SMNVEV (reference sequence). J was trimmed by 7 bases and V by 5 bases; bases with no gene match: 4. This CDR3 region has 14 residues. The CDR3 sequence is CASSGTGGRNEQFF. CDR3 nucleotides: TGTGCCAGCAGTGGGACAGGGGGAAGGAATGAGCAGTTCTTC.

The chain couples TRBV18 to TRBJ1-1, with a possible D match to TRBD1 (6 bases). V gave up 5 bases and J gave up 2 bases, with 12 bases separating them. The CDR3 has 14 amino acids. In germline, CDR1 is KGHSH, CDR2 LQKENI. In DNA, the CDR3 is TGTGCCAGCTCAACCTCGACAGGTAACACTGAAGCTTTCTTT. Translation: CASSTSTGNTEAFF. Full variable domain (missing parts from reference TRBV18 and TRBJ1-1): NAGVMQNPRHLVRRRGQEARLRCSPMKGHSHVYWYRQLPEEGLKFMVYLQKENIIDESGMPKERFSAEFPKEGPSILRIQQVVRGDSAAYFCASSTSTGNTEAFFGQGTRLTVV.

The gene calls are TRBV5-1 and TRBJ2-3; D is uncertain. This CDR3 is 15 amino acids long. In germline, CDR1 is SGHRS, CDR2 YFSETQ. With 5 bases removed from V and 0 bases from J, the gap between germline ends came to 13 bases. As DNA, the CDR3 is TGCGCCAGCAGTTCTGACACCGCTAGCACAGATACGCAGTATTTT. It encodes CASSSDTASTDTQYF.

This clone was picked up a small number of times. CDR3 amino acids: CASSLTATSSYEQYF. CDR3 sequence (DNA): TGTGCCAGCAGCCTGACAGCGACGAGCTCCTACGAGCAGTACTTC. The chain links TRBV6-1 to TRBJ2-7; possible D gene TRBD1, 5 bases. V was trimmed by 6 bases and J by 0 bases, leaving 15 bases between them. There are 15 residues in the CDR3. Germline lookup yields CDR1 MNHNS and CDR2 SASEGT.

The chain is built from TRBV15 and TRBJ2-1; TRBD2 aligns across 11 bases. Per germline, CDR1 LNHNV and CDR2 YYDKDF (reference sequence). Trimming took 2 bases from V and 1 from J; bases not matched to a gene: 4. The CDR3 has 17 amino acids. DNA for the CDR3: TGTGCCACCAGCAGACCGGGACTAGCGGATTCCTACAATGAGCAGTTCTTC. Its translation: CATSRPGLADSYNEQFF.

The J gene is TRBJ2-7, the V gene TRBV6-1; perhaps TRBD1 as D (6 bases). V lost 0 bases and J lost 4, with 10 bases in between. Germline assignment: CDR1 MNHNS and CDR2 SASEGT. The CDR3 length is 14 residues. The chain's CDR3 is CASSEARGQYEQYF. DNA for the CDR3: TGTGCCAGCAGTGAAGCCAGGGGTCAGTACGAGCAGTACTTC.

The chain carries TRBV10-3 and TRBJ2-5; 12 nucleotides match TRBD1. With V trimmed by 8 bases and J by 4 bases, 14 bases remained unmatched. There are 17 residues in the CDR3. Germline-derived CDR1 and CDR2 are ENHRY and SYGVKD. The CDR3 DNA reads TGTGCCATCTCCTGGGAGGGACAGGGGGCTTCGAGAGAGACCCAGTACTTC. Translation: CAISWEGQGASRETQYF.

This clone appeared once. The gene calls are TRBV7-9 and TRBJ2-5, with D tentatively TRBD1 (6 bases). The CDR3 covers 17 residues. The germline gives CDR1 SEHNR, CDR2 FQNEAQ (reference sequence). Between the trimmed V and J ends, which lost 1 base and 4 bases, there was a span of 19 bases. This CDR3 is CASSLGRQGLPGETQYF. The CDR3 DNA is TGTGCCAGCAGCTTAGGGCGGCAGGGGTTACCGGGAGAGACCCAGTACTTC.